The clone carrying this TCR beta chain was counted many times. Its matching antigen is unknown. The sample comes from a study of T-cell reconstitution after alpha-beta-depleted transplantation in children. General study points: From surviving recipient T cells and thymic progenitors came the high day-60 TCRbeta diversity observed in some patients. About two months after transplant, alpha-beta T cells reportedly came from several hundred expanded graft clones. Most T-cell counts and diversity one year after the transplant came from T cells that were newly produced.

CDR1 SQVTM and CDR2 ANQGSEA come from the germline V gene. V lost 5 bases to trimming and J lost 2 bases, with 19 bases between them. CDR3 size: 16 residues. It was with unique molecular identifiers that the TCRbeta library was prepared. From the PCR reads, TCRdb called clonotypes with MiXCR, one entry per CDR3 protein. The sample consists of about 490,000 distinct CDR3 sequences, roughly a tenth of them appearing once. The chain links TRBV29-1 to TRBJ2-1; D is perhaps TRBD1 (6 bases). The sequences come from PBMCs, collected before TCRalphabeta/CD19-depleted stem cell transplant. The receptor comes from a child younger than 10 with inherited bone marrow failure, due to receive a stem cell transplant. The CDR3 here is CSVSPRTDIAYNEQFF. CDR3 DNA: TGCAGCGTTTCCCCCCGGACAGACATTGCCTACAATGAGCAGTTCTTC.